One sample yielded the 27 T cell receptor beta chains listed below, sequenced in a study of cytomegalovirus exposure and HLA in healthy donors (dated by TCRdb to 2015 to 2018). Libraries were prepared through the immunoSEQ multiplex PCR assay. TCRdb retrieved this table from immuneACCESS and kept in-frame rearrangements only. Not all clones are present; in checked studies, unresolved V genes account for under half, and no reason is known for the remainder. In this sample the table shows about 240,000 clones, around 87% of which occur a single time. The leading ten clones occupy around 1.2% of the sample. Sequences were obtained from PBMCs. The receptors stem from a woman in her twenties or thirties in good health and CMV-seropositive.

This clone occurred once. This chain links TRBV7-8 with TRBJ1-1; TRBD1 agrees at 7 bases. Germline loops: CDR1 SGHVS, CDR2 FQNEAQ. With 3 bases clipped from V and 10 bases from J, the junction kept 8 bases outside the gene matches. The CDR3 runs 13 residues. The CDR3 here is CASSFSTTGRAFF. Written as DNA, the CDR3 is TGTGCCAGCAGCTTTTCTACGACAGGGCGAGCTTTCTTT.

The table lists this clone with a count of one. The V call is TRBV27, the J call TRBJ2-2, with TRBD2 identical over 14 bases. J lost 5 bases, V lost 6 bases, and 11 bases had no gene match. There are 18 residues in the CDR3. Germline V gene lookup returns CDR1 MNHEY and CDR2 SMNVEV (reference sequence). The CDR3 sequence is CASRSLGTSGSGTGELFF. In nucleotides, the CDR3 is TGTGCCAGCAGGAGCCTCGGGACTAGCGGGAGTGGGACCGGGGAGCTGTTTTTT.

The chain employs TRBV27 and TRBJ2-3; weak D call: TRBD1 (6 bases). This CDR3 has 13 amino acids. V shed 2 bases and J shed 13 bases, with 16 bases lying between them. The germline V gene has CDR1 MNHEY and CDR2 SMNVEV (reference sequence). The chain's CDR3 is CASSLPPQGQEYF. CDR3 coding DNA: TGTGCCAGCAGTTTACCTCCCCAGGGGCAGGAGTATTTT.

This chain connects TRBV7-9 to TRBJ2-5; 10 bases match TRBD2. Germline V gene sequence: CDR1 SEHNR, CDR2 FQNEAQ (reference sequence). The ends lost 5 bases at V and 0 bases at J; junction bases unmatched: 3. This CDR3 has 15 residues. Here the CDR3 reads CASSRGLADQETQYF. The CDR3 DNA is TGTGCCAGCAGCCGCGGACTAGCGGACCAAGAGACCCAGTACTTC.

This clone occurred once. The rearrangement uses TRBV5-1 and TRBJ1-4; D unclear. Trimming left V 0 bases short and J 8 bases short, with 11 bases between. From germline, CDR1 is SGHRS and CDR2 YFSETQ. This CDR3 contains 14 residues. CDR3 loop: CASSLEDFREKLFF. The DNA of the CDR3 is TGCGCCAGCAGCTTGGAGGACTTCAGAGAAAAACTGTTTTTT.

This chain connects TRBV19 to TRBJ2-3; no clear D. Between the trimmed V and J ends, which lost 7 bases and 4 bases, there was a span of 9 bases. Germline V gene data show CDR1 as LNHDA and CDR2 as SQIVND (reference sequence). This CDR3 is built from 12 residues. The CDR3 sequence: CASKDSSDTQYF. The CDR3 DNA sequence: TGTGCCAGTAAGGATAGCTCAGATACGCAGTATTTT.

The chain has TRBV27 and TRBJ2-7; the match to TRBD1 covers 9 bases. Trimming took 9 bases from V and 4 from J; bases not matched to a gene: 4. There are 12 residues in the CDR3. CDR1 is MNHEY and CDR2 is SMNVEV in the germline V gene (reference sequence). The CDR3 spells CASGGTGYEQYF. The CDR3, as DNA: TGTGCCAGTGGCGGGACAGGGTACGAGCAGTACTTC.

The V call is TRBV29-1, the J call TRBJ1-3; no reliable D call. The CDR3 runs to 13 residues. Germline V gene sequence: CDR1 SQVTM, CDR2 ANQGSEA. V was cut by 6 bases and J by 0 bases, with 9 bases left in between. The CDR3 sequence is CSVSAGSGNTIYF. CDR3 in DNA: TGCAGCGTCTCCGCAGGCTCTGGAAACACCATATATTTT.

Written as DNA, the CDR3 is TGTGCCTGGAGTGTATCCGGCTCCTACGAGCAGTACTTC. It codes for CAWSVSGSYEQYF. The rearrangement joins TRBV30 to TRBJ2-7; D gene unclear. The CDR3 length is 13 residues. Germline assignment: CDR1 GTSNPN and CDR2 SVGIG (reference sequence). Deletions cut 0 bases from V and 0 bases from J, with 6 bases between.

The chain has TRBV4-2 and TRBJ2-1; 8 positions agree with TRBD1. From germline, CDR1 is LGHNA and CDR2 YNFKEQ. V shed 6 bases and J 4 bases; nucleotides not matched to a gene: 5. The CDR3 loop spans 14 amino acids. CDR3 DNA: TGTGCCAGCAGGAGGGGACAGGAGTACAATGAGCAGTTCTTC. This gives the protein CASRRGQEYNEQFF.

The gene calls are TRBV14 and TRBJ1-1; 7 nucleotides align to TRBD1. This CDR3 has 14 residues. The germline CDR1 and CDR2 sequences are SGHDN and FVKESK. The trim removed 5 bases at V and 1 base at J, leaving 4 bases unmatched. The CDR3 sequence is CASSTWTGNTEAFF. As DNA, the CDR3 is TGTGCCAGCAGCACCTGGACAGGGAACACTGAAGCTTTCTTT.

The chain has TRBV9 and TRBJ1-3; D remains ambiguous. Germline V gene lookup returns CDR1 SGDLS and CDR2 YYNGEE. The V end was cut by 0 bases, the J end by 2 bases, with 9 bases between. This CDR3 region has 15 residues. The chain's CDR3 is CASSVATDPGNTIYF. CDR3 nucleotides: TGTGCCAGCAGCGTAGCCACAGACCCTGGAAACACCATATATTTT. Using reference TRBV9 and TRBJ1-3 for the parts outside the CDR3, the full variable domain is DSGVTQTPKHLITATGQRVTLRCSPRSGDLSVYWYQQSLDQGLQFLIQYYNGEERAKGNILERFSAQQFPDLHSELNLSSLELGDSALYFCASSVATDPGNTIYFGEGSWLTVV.

The rearrangement uses TRBV19 and TRBJ2-1; 12 bases are a match to TRBD2. Looked up from germline, CDR1 is LNHDA and CDR2 is SQIVND (reference sequence). J was trimmed by 4 bases and V by 6 bases; bases with no gene match: 7. The CDR3 contains 16 residues. CDR3 nucleotides: TGTGCCAGTAGAAAAAGACTAGCGGGAGAATACAATGAGCAGTTCTTC. It translates to CASRKRLAGEYNEQFF.

This chain links TRBV29-1 with TRBJ2-3; TRBD2 matches at 8 bases. CDR1 and CDR2 from the germline V gene are SQVTM and ANQGSEA. V lost 3 bases to trimming and J lost 3 bases; unmatched junction nucleotides: 2. This CDR3 is built from 13 residues. Written as DNA, the CDR3 is TGCAGCGTTGAGGGACTAGTTACAGATACGCAGTATTTT. Protein sequence: CSVEGLVTDTQYF.

This clone showed up just a few times. V and J are TRBV5-5 and TRBJ1-2; D is unclear. The CDR3 has 15 amino acids. Germline CDR1 SGHKS, CDR2 YYEKEE (reference sequence). The V gene lost 2 bases and the J gene lost 6 bases, with 17 bases spanning the gap. The CDR3 reads CASSFLPGYNDGYTF. DNA of the CDR3: TGTGCCAGCAGCTTCCTTCCGGGGTATAATGATGGCTACACCTTC.

The J gene is TRBJ1-3, the V gene TRBV30, with D perhaps matching TRBD1 (5 bases). Germline lookup yields CDR1 GTSNPN and CDR2 SVGIG (reference sequence). The ends were cut back, 2 bases at V and 9 bases at J, with 20 bases in the middle. The CDR3 runs to 15 residues. The CDR3 DNA is TGTGCCTGGAGTCCCACAAGGCCTGACAGAAGCACCATATATTTT. Protein: CAWSPTRPDRSTIYF. Full variable domain (rest looked up from reference TRBV30 and TRBJ1-3): SQTIHQWPATLVQPVGSPLSLECTVEGTSNPNLYWYRQAAGRGLQLLFYSVGIGQISSEVPQNLSASRPQDRQFILSSKKLLLSDSGFYLCAWSPTRPDRSTIYFGEGSWLTVV.

V and J are TRBV6-6 and TRBJ2-5; D remains unclear. The V gene lost 5 bases and the J gene lost 5 bases, with 9 bases spanning the gap. This CDR3 has 12 residues. CDR1 is MNHNY and CDR2 is SVGAGI in the germline V gene (reference sequence). DNA of the CDR3: TGTGCCAGCAGTCTACTGCGGGAGACCCAGTACTTC. Translating gives CASSLLRETQYF.

J is TRBJ2-5 and V is TRBV7-9; no clear D. CDR3 length: 12 residues. Germline CDR1 reads SEHNR; CDR2 reads FQNEAQ (reference sequence). Trimming left V 3 bases short and J 9 bases short, with 11 bases between. The CDR3 protein is CASSLTGSAQYF. The CDR3, as DNA: TGTGCCAGCAGCTTGACTGGTTCGGCCCAGTACTTC.

The sample holds a few counts of this clone. This chain uses TRBV7-8 with TRBJ2-7, with 8 bases identical to TRBD2. Trimming took 1 base from V and 3 from J; bases not matched to a gene: 5. Per germline, CDR1 SGHVS and CDR2 FQNEAQ. This CDR3 comprises 15 residues. Here the CDR3 reads CASSLVSAGGYEQYF. CDR3 nucleotide sequence: TGTGCCAGCAGCTTAGTCTCGGCGGGAGGCTACGAGCAGTACTTC.

V usage is TRBV5-1 and J usage is TRBJ2-5, with D possibly TRBD2 on 5 matching bases. Trimming took off 4 bases at V and 3 bases at J, with 10 bases between the two ends. The CDR3 has 13 residues. The germline gives CDR1 SGHRS, CDR2 YFSETQ. DNA for the CDR3: TGCGCCAGCAGCCCTGTAGCGAAAGAGACCCAGTACTTC. Protein sequence: CASSPVAKETQYF.

The J gene is TRBJ1-3, the V gene TRBV18, with 8 bases fitting TRBD1. The CDR3 sequence is 16 residues long. Trimming cost V 4 bases and J 2 bases; bases outside gene matches: 7. Germline V gene sequence: CDR1 KGHSH, CDR2 LQKENI. This CDR3 is CASSLGQGSAGNTIYF. CDR3 coding DNA: TGTGCCAGCTCACTAGGACAGGGATCGGCTGGAAACACCATATATTTT.

The chain carries TRBV27 and TRBJ2-7; TRBD1 might be the D (6 bases). Germline CDR1 and CDR2: MNHEY and SMNVEV (reference sequence). Trimming stripped 3 bases from V and 2 bases from J, with 11 bases between. The CDR3 is 14 amino acids. CDR3 protein: CASSFLSGAYEQYF. CDR3 nucleotide sequence: TGTGCCAGCAGTTTCCTTTCAGGGGCCTACGAGCAGTACTTC.

DNA of the CDR3: TGCGCCAGCAGCCAACTAGCGGAATCCTACAATGAGCAGTTCTTC. It codes for CASSQLAESYNEQFF. The chain has TRBV5-1 and TRBJ2-1; TRBD2 agrees at 8 bases. The CDR3 runs to 15 residues. V was clipped by 4 bases and J by 1 base; unmatched bases: 4. Germline loops: CDR1 SGHRS, CDR2 YFSETQ.

The V gene is TRBV28, the J gene TRBJ1-5, with a possible D match to TRBD1 (6 bases). Germline V CDR1 and CDR2: MDHEN, SYDVKM. CDR3 size: 15 residues. V shed 5 bases and J shed 4 bases, with 15 bases lying between them. The CDR3 bases are TGTGCCAGCAGTGGACAGTGGGTTGGTAATCAGCCCCAGCATTTT. Protein product: CASSGQWVGNQPQHF.

This clone appeared once. V is TRBV4-2 and J is TRBJ2-3; 8 bases align to TRBD2. From germline, CDR1 is LGHNA and CDR2 YNFKEQ. Losses at the gene ends were 1 base for V and 6 bases for J; bases not matched to a gene: 9. The CDR3 loop spans 16 amino acids. Here the CDR3 DNA reads TGTGCCAGCAGCCAAGCCAGCGGGAGTTGGTCGGATACGCAGTATTTT. Translation gives CASSQASGSWSDTQYF.

This chain links TRBV29-1 with TRBJ2-3; 7 nucleotides agree with TRBD2. V shed 6 bases and J 2 bases; nucleotides not matched to a gene: 8. The germline V gene has CDR1 SQVTM and CDR2 ANQGSEA. The CDR3 has 14 residues. Here the CDR3 DNA reads TGCAGCGTCCCTTGGGGGGGGAACACAGATACGCAGTATTTT. This gives the protein CSVPWGGNTDTQYF.

The V call is TRBV7-9, the J call TRBJ2-5; 7 bases align to TRBD1. This CDR3 spans 15 amino acids. Germline CDR1 and CDR2: SEHNR and FQNEAQ (reference sequence). V was pared by 5 bases and J by 1 base, with 7 bases of the junction left unmatched. This CDR3 reads CASSEDRALQETQYF. For the CDR3, the DNA is TGTGCCAGCAGCGAAGACAGGGCCCTCCAAGAGACCCAGTACTTC. Full variable domain (remainder filled in from reference TRBV7-9 and TRBJ2-5): DTGVSQNPRHKITKRGQNVTFRCDPISEHNRLYWYRQTLGQGPEFLTYFQNEAQLEKSRLLSDRFSAERPKGSFSTLEIQRTEQGDSAMYLCASSEDRALQETQYFGPGTRLLVL.